Each of the 28 T cell receptor beta chains below was sequenced from the same sample in a study of T cells in Graves' hyperthyroidism and ophthalmopathy. The source material, RNA transcripts, was used to amplify TCR beta CDR3 regions. HTBI primers were employed in a first-round RT-PCR of the TCR CDR3. TCRdb redid the calling of the multiplex PCR reads with MiXCR, one entry per CDR3 protein. Seen here are hundreds of thousands of distinct CDR3 sequences, roughly 40% observed once, and the top ten hold 8% to 9%. Sequences were obtained from blood. Receptors were obtained from a man between 18 and 29 years old with Graves' hyperthyroidism.

The rearrangement links TRBV9 to TRBJ2-7, with D maybe TRBD2 (6 bases). The CDR3 is 15 residues long. Between the trimmed V and J ends, which lost 3 bases and 3 bases, there was a span of 16 bases. Germline V lookup: CDR1 SGDLS, CDR2 YYNGEE. CDR3 bases: TGTGCCAGCAGCGCCACCTTAGCGGCCCACTACGAGCAGTACTTC. Encoded protein: CASSATLAAHYEQYF.

V and J are TRBV25-1 and TRBJ1-4, with a possible D match to TRBD1 (5 bases). The CDR3 runs to 12 residues. The germline V and J ends were trimmed by 10 bases and 12 bases, with 18 bases remaining between them. Germline CDR1 reads MGHDK; CDR2 reads SYGVNS. Here the CDR3 DNA reads TGTGCCACCGGGACGCACGGAAACGAACTGTTTTTT. Its protein product is CATGTHGNELFF.

The chain combines TRBV14 with TRBJ1-2; D is unclear. The V end lost 11 bases, the J end lost 6 bases, and 28 bases lay between the germline ends. The CDR3 is made up of 16 amino acids. Germline CDR1 is SGHDN and CDR2 is FVKESK. CDR3 in amino acids: CAFTRQPWTERDGYTF. The CDR3 region has the DNA TGTGCCTTCACGCGTCAACCTTGGACGGAAAGGGATGGCTACACCTTC.

This clonotype has a count of ten or more. The chain combines TRBV7-8 with TRBJ1-3; no clear D. Trimming shortened V by 6 bases and J by 4 bases, and 10 bases separated the two germline ends. Germline-derived CDR1 and CDR2 are SGHVS and FQNEAQ. The CDR3 is 13 amino acids. The CDR3 sequence: CASSSQRGNTIYF. The CDR3 DNA sequence: TGTGCCAGCAGTTCGCAGAGGGGAAACACCATATATTTT.

This clonotype was found many times. The J gene is TRBJ1-4, the V gene TRBV15, with D tentatively TRBD1 (5 bases). The CDR3 loop spans 18 amino acids. Between the trimmed V and J ends, which lost 0 bases and 8 bases, there was a span of 22 bases. From germline, CDR1 is LNHNV and CDR2 YYDKDF (reference sequence). CDR3 nucleotides: TGTGCCACCAGCAGAGATTTCGATTGGGTCAGGGCGGACGAAAAACTGTTTTTT. Protein product: CATSRDFDWVRADEKLFF. Drawing the rest from reference TRBV15 and TRBJ1-4, the complete variable domain is DAMVIQNPRYQVTQFGKPVTLSCSQTLNHNVMYWYQQKSSQAPKLLFHYYDKDFNNEADTPDNFQSRRPNTSFCFLDIRSPGLGDTAMYLCATSRDFDWVRADEKLFFGSGTQLSVL.

The gene calls are TRBV7-2 and TRBJ1-5, with D hard to call. Trimming removed 0 bases at V and 3 bases at J, with 6 bases between. The length of the CDR3 is 14 residues. CDR1 and CDR2 (germline): SGHTA, FQGNSA. The CDR3 spells CASSLAPFNQPQHF. CDR3 in DNA: TGTGCCAGCAGCTTAGCCCCATTCAATCAGCCCCAGCATTTT.

Many counts were recorded for this clonotype. The chain uses TRBV19 and TRBJ1-5; TRBD1 matches 8 bases. V was pared by 2 bases and J by 1 base, with 4 bases of the junction left unmatched. CDR1 is LNHDA and CDR2 is SQIVND in the germline V gene (reference sequence). This CDR3 has 16 amino acids. The CDR3 DNA sequence: TGTGCCAGTAGTATAATGCGACAGGGGAGCAATCAGCCCCAGCATTTT. Protein: CASSIMRQGSNQPQHF. The full variable domain, its missing parts supplied by reference TRBV19 and TRBJ1-5, is DGGITQSPKYLFRKEGQNVTLSCEQNLNHDAMYWYRQDPGQGLRLIYYSQIVNDFQKGDIAEGYSVSREKKESFPLTVTSAQKNPTAFYLCASSIMRQGSNQPQHFGDGTRLSIL.

CDR3 sequence reads: CASSPGTGPDRPQHF. Written as DNA, the CDR3 is TGTGCCAGCAGTCCCGGGACAGGGCCAGATCGGCCCCAGCATTTT. J is TRBJ1-5 and V is TRBV12-3 or TRBV12-4; TRBD1 matches 9 bases. This CDR3 comprises 15 residues. J was trimmed by 9 bases and V by 5 bases; bases with no gene match: 11.

In this sample, this clonotype turned up a few times. The rearrangement uses TRBV5-1 and TRBJ1-1, with TRBD1 matching 7 bases. V was pared by 0 bases and J by 5 bases, with 7 bases of the junction left unmatched. CDR1 is SGHRS, CDR2 YFSETQ, per germline. The CDR3 is 15 amino acids. For the CDR3, the DNA is TGCGCCAGCAGCTTGGCCACAGGGGCTGGGACTGAAGCTTTCTTT. Its protein is CASSLATGAGTEAFF.

The CDR3 DNA is TGTGCCAGCAGTGACAGGGCGTTCTCTGGAAACACCATATATTTT. Its translation: CASSDRAFSGNTIYF. V and J are TRBV6-5 and TRBJ1-3, with 7 bases that match TRBD1. V shed 5 bases, J shed 0 bases, and the junction held 4 bases outside the gene matches. The CDR3 spans 15 residues. Germline lookup yields CDR1 MNHEY and CDR2 SVGAGI.

The genes are TRBV9 and TRBJ2-2; D gene unclear. The germline CDR1 and CDR2 sequences are SGDLS and YYNGEE. The V and J ends lost 5 bases and 7 bases respectively, with 18 bases between them. The CDR3 sequence is 15 residues long. The CDR3 here is CASSYNPSLSGELFF. In DNA, the CDR3 is TGTGCCAGCAGTTACAATCCCAGTCTAAGCGGGGAGCTGTTTTTT.

The V call is TRBV19, the J call TRBJ2-2; D call uncertain. CDR1 and CDR2 from the germline V gene are LNHDA and SQIVND (reference sequence). The CDR3 is made up of 16 amino acids. Trimming took off 5 bases at V and 1 base at J, with 14 bases between the two ends. The CDR3 reads CASSPAEHLNTGELFF. The CDR3 nucleotides read TGTGCCAGTAGTCCCGCGGAACATCTGAACACCGGGGAGCTGTTTTTT.

This clonotype was observed a handful of times. V and J are TRBV20-1 and TRBJ2-7; D unclear. This CDR3 contains 10 residues. The V end was cut by 4 bases, the J end by 2 bases, with 3 bases between. CDR1 is DFQATT and CDR2 is SNEGSKA in the germline V gene (reference sequence). The CDR3 coding sequence is TGCAGTGCTAAACCCTACGAGCAGTACTTC. As protein: CSAKPYEQYF.

This chain uses TRBV7-2 with TRBJ1-3; D not resolved. Trimming pared 5 bases from V and 3 bases from J, leaving 14 bases between. From germline, CDR1 is SGHTA and CDR2 FQGNSA. This CDR3 region has 15 residues. The CDR3 nucleotides read TGTGCCAGCAGCCACGTCGGAGGATATGGAAACACCATATATTTT. The encoded protein is CASSHVGGYGNTIYF.

This sequence joins TRBV19 and TRBJ1-1, with D maybe TRBD1 (5 bases). CDR3 length: 14 amino acids. Trimming left V 6 bases short and J 8 bases short, with 19 bases between. CDR1 and CDR2 (germline): LNHDA, SQIVND (reference sequence). The CDR3 DNA is TGTGCCAGTAGATACAGGAGGCCGGGAGCAGAAGCTTTCTTT. Translation gives CASRYRRPGAEAFF. The full variable domain, in which reference TRBV19 and TRBJ1-1 provide the parts outside the CDR3, is DGGITQSPKYLFRKEGQNVTLSCEQNLNHDAMYWYRQDPGQGLRLIYYSQIVNDFQKGDIAEGYSVSREKKESFPLTVTSAQKNPTAFYLCASRYRRPGAEAFFGQGTRLTVV.

For this clonotype: A read error is possible here, since a much larger clone lies one base away. This rearrangement joins TRBV19 to TRBJ1-1, with no clear D. Germline lookup yields CDR1 LNHDA and CDR2 SQIVND (reference sequence). The V gene lost 5 bases and the J gene lost 6 bases, with 16 bases spanning the gap. The CDR3 runs 14 residues. The CDR3 region is CASSPGLGPAEAFF. Written as DNA, the CDR3 is TGTGCCAGTAGTCCCGGACTTGGACCAGCTGAAGCTTTCTTT.

This clonotype was counted ten times or more. The chain uses TRBV25-1 and TRBJ2-2; 7 bases are shared with TRBD2. Germline V lookup: CDR1 MGHDK, CDR2 SYGVNS. CDR3 length: 15 residues. The trim removed 1 base at V and 8 bases at J, leaving 7 bases unmatched. The chain's CDR3 is CASSEWAGVEGELFF. CDR3 sequence (DNA): TGTGCCAGCAGTGAATGGGCGGGAGTCGAAGGGGAGCTGTTTTTT. Full variable domain (remainder filled in from reference TRBV25-1 and TRBJ2-2): EADIYQTPRYLVIGTGKKITLECSQTMGHDKMYWYQQDPGMELHLIHYSYGVNSTEKGDLSSESTVSRIRTEHFPLTLESARPSHTSQYLCASSEWAGVEGELFFGEGSRLTVL.

This clonotype was picked up many times. CDR3 sequence: CASSEGQGNQETQYF. In DNA form, the CDR3 reads TGCGCCAGCAGTGAGGGGCAGGGAAACCAAGAGACCCAGTACTTC. This chain uses TRBV10-1 with TRBJ2-5, with D perhaps TRBD1 (5 bases). The germline V gene encodes CDR1 WNHNN and CDR2 SYGVQD (reference sequence). The germline V and J ends were trimmed by 2 bases and 0 bases, with 10 bases remaining between them. The CDR3 has 15 residues.

This clonotype was detected many times. This chain joins TRBV20-1 and TRBJ1-5; D may be TRBD1 (6 bases). From germline, CDR1 is DFQATT and CDR2 SNEGSKA (reference sequence). CDR3 size: 14 residues. Deletions cut 2 bases from V and 2 bases from J, with 10 bases between. The CDR3 DNA follows: TGCAGTGCTAGAAGGGGGAACGGCAATCAGCCCCAGCATTTT. This gives the protein CSARRGNGNQPQHF.

Many counts were recorded for this clonotype. V is TRBV7-2 and J is TRBJ1-1; possibly TRBD1 for D (6 bases). The length of the CDR3 is 18 residues. V dropped 3 bases and J dropped 0 bases, with 20 bases sitting between them. Germline CDR1 is SGHTA and CDR2 is FQGNSA. CDR3 protein: CASSLGRQDLVMNTEAFF. CDR3 in DNA: TGTGCCAGCAGCTTGGGACGACAGGACCTCGTGATGAACACTGAAGCTTTCTTT.

This chain uses TRBV5-8 with TRBJ1-6; D ambiguous. Between the trimmed V and J ends, which lost 4 bases and 6 bases, there was a span of 8 bases. The CDR3 loop spans 13 amino acids. CDR1 is SGHTS, CDR2 YDEGEE, per germline. The CDR3 spells CASSRVFNSPLHF. The CDR3 nucleotides are TGTGCCAGCAGCAGGGTCTTTAATTCACCCCTCCACTTT.

This clonotype showed up many times. The genes are TRBV12-3 or TRBV12-4 and TRBJ1-5, with D tentatively TRBD1 (6 bases). The CDR3 runs to 14 residues. Trimming left V 7 bases short and J 3 bases short, with 13 bases between. The CDR3 sequence: CASTLDRLNQPQHF. In DNA, the CDR3 is TGTGCCAGCACCTTGGACAGACTCAATCAGCCCCAGCATTTT.

This clonotype was found a few times. The chain links TRBV9 to TRBJ2-2, with 10 bases lining up with TRBD1. In germline, CDR1 is SGDLS, CDR2 YYNGEE. The CDR3 is made up of 16 amino acids. V was clipped by 4 bases and J by 6 bases; unmatched bases: 9. The CDR3 loop reads CASSFRDRGTAGELFF. The CDR3 DNA sequence: TGTGCCAGCAGCTTCCGGGACAGGGGTACGGCCGGGGAGCTGTTTTTT.

The chain employs TRBV20-1 and TRBJ1-5; tentatively, D is TRBD1 (6 bases). Germline V CDR1 and CDR2: DFQATT, SNEGSKA (reference sequence). V was shortened by 3 bases and J by 2 bases, with 11 bases between the two germline ends. The CDR3 has 14 residues. CDR3 coding DNA: TGCAGTGCTAGGGGGGGGCAGGGCAATCAGCCCCAGCATTTT. It yields the protein CSARGGQGNQPQHF.

At least ten counts were recorded for this clonotype. The rearrangement links TRBV29-1 to TRBJ2-2; no firm D call. This CDR3 is built from 16 residues. Germline CDR1 is SQVTM and CDR2 is ANQGSEA. V lost 3 bases and J 5 bases, leaving 19 bases between the germline ends. The CDR3, as DNA: TGCAGCGTTGAGGCTCTCGGGCGGTCGACAACCGGGGAGCTGTTTTTT. Translating gives CSVEALGRSTTGELFF.

The chain has TRBV6-5 and TRBJ2-7; D uncertain. CDR3 length: 15 amino acids. Trimming pared 2 bases from V and 0 bases from J, leaving 11 bases between. Germline loops: CDR1 MNHEY, CDR2 SVGAGI. CDR3 residues: CASSYDQVRSYEQYF. The DNA of the CDR3 is TGTGCCAGCAGTTACGACCAGGTCCGCTCCTACGAGCAGTACTTC.

This clonotype came up many times. This chain uses TRBV2 with TRBJ2-7; D could derive from TRBD1 or TRBD2 (5 bases each). This CDR3 is 14 amino acids long. Between the trimmed V and J ends, which lost 7 bases and 2 bases, there was a span of 15 bases. Germline V CDR1 and CDR2: SNHLY, FYNNEI. In DNA form, the CDR3 reads TGTGCCAGCACTCGGGACGTAGGGACCTACGAGCAGTACTTC. Amino acids: CASTRDVGTYEQYF.

The V gene is TRBV6-5, the J gene TRBJ1-5; D remains ambiguous. The CDR3 runs to 13 residues. The V end lost 5 bases, the J end lost 7 bases, and 12 bases lay between the germline ends. In germline, CDR1 is MNHEY, CDR2 SVGAGI. The CDR3 sequence is CASSEIILQPQHF. DNA of the CDR3: TGTGCCAGCAGTGAAATTATCCTCCAGCCCCAGCATTTT.